These 5 T cell receptor beta chains came from one sample sequenced in a study of CD8 T cells in ankylosing spondylitis. No antigen is known for these receptors. TCRdb itself ran the 5' RACE reads through MiXCR, one entry per CDR3 protein. The sample carries fewer than 400,000 distinct CDR3 sequences, roughly 8% recorded once. Study-wide results and caveats: Among TCR beta sequences, a motif of eight highly homologous variants appeared characteristic of ankylosing spondylitis blood.

Sequences were obtained from blood, either unsorted or a sorted T cell fraction (not recorded which). Receptors were obtained from a male donor with ankylosing spondylitis.

The sample holds many counts of this clonotype. The chain carries TRBV27 and TRBJ2-1; the match to TRBD2 covers 8 bases. The CDR3 runs to 13 residues. The germline V gene encodes CDR1 MNHEY and CDR2 SMNVEV (reference sequence). V was pared by 5 bases and J by 7 bases, with 4 bases of the junction left unmatched. This chain's CDR3 is CASSGSGANEQFF. In DNA form, the CDR3 reads TGTGCCAGCAGTGGTAGCGGGGCAAATGAGCAGTTCTTC.

At least ten counts were recorded for this clonotype. The rearrangement uses TRBV7-9 and TRBJ2-1; a possible D gene is TRBD1 (6 bases). The CDR3 loop spans 13 amino acids. V was clipped by 3 bases and J by 6 bases, with 9 bases between them. CDR1 and CDR2 from the germline V gene are SEHNR and FQNEAQ (reference sequence). The CDR3 sequence is CASSLRGGNEQFF. The CDR3 DNA sequence: TGTGCCAGCAGCTTGAGAGGGGGCAATGAGCAGTTCTTC.

In this sample, this clonotype turned up many times. The genes are TRBV2 and TRBJ2-1; the D is unclear. Germline V gene lookup returns CDR1 SNHLY and CDR2 FYNNEI. V lost 0 bases and J lost 4, with 7 bases in between. This CDR3 spans 14 amino acids. The CDR3 spells CASSEAGSYNEQFF. CDR3 DNA: TGTGCCAGCAGTGAAGCGGGCAGTTACAATGAGCAGTTCTTC.

This clonotype was detected many times. The V and J genes are TRBV6-1 and TRBJ2-7; a weak D match, TRBD1 (6 bases). V was trimmed by 6 bases and J by 2 bases, leaving 14 bases between them. CDR1 is MNHNS, CDR2 SASEGT, per germline. CDR3 size: 14 residues. The CDR3 DNA reads TGTGCCAGCAGCCTAGGGGACACAACCTACGAGCAGTACTTC. As protein: CASSLGDTTYEQYF.

J is TRBJ1-1 and V is TRBV6-5; D may be TRBD1 (5 bases). Germline values: CDR1 MNHEY, CDR2 SVGAGI. V was trimmed by 3 bases and J by 3 bases, leaving 11 bases between them. There are 14 residues in the CDR3. CDR3 loop: CASSYPGADTEAFF. Written as DNA, the CDR3 is TGTGCCAGCAGTTATCCCGGGGCGGACACTGAAGCTTTCTTT.